These T cell receptor beta chains were read from a single sample in a study of spatial heterogeneity in lung cancer. TCRdb recomputed calls from the 5' RACE reads with MiXCR, one row per CDR3 protein. The sample includes under 150,000 distinct CDR3 sequences, about 12% of them seen just once. This material consisted of PBMCs, taken at follow-up. The receptor source for this set is a male donor with early-stage non-small cell lung cancer. Each CDR3 is given with its conserved first and last residue. D genes are given only for firm matches. The size of a clone is reported for some rows only, either as once, few or many, or as a class for expanded clones.

>TRBV10-2|TRBJ2-2|.|many
CASSERYRSNTGELFF
TGCGCCAGCAGTGAGAGGTACCGGTCGAACACCGGGGAGCTGTTTTTT
>TRBV6-2/TRBV6-3|TRBJ2-1|.|many
CASTQRGGGDEQFF
TGTGCCAGCACTCAAAGGGGGGGAGGCGATGAGCAGTTCTTC
>TRBV20-1|TRBJ2-3|TRBD2|many
CNTGTQGLYTDTQYF
TGCAACACCGGGACGCAGGGACTATACACAGATACGCAGTATTTT
>TRBV11-2|TRBJ2-3|TRBD2|.
CASSRGLAGTDTQYF
TGTGCCAGCAGCAGAGGACTAGCGGGCACAGATACGCAGTATTTT
>TRBV3-1|TRBJ2-7|.|many
CASSQGLVNNYEQYF
TGTGCCAGCAGCCAAGGATTGGTCAATAACTACGAGCAGTACTTC
>TRBV5-1|TRBJ2-7|TRBD1|.
CASRFQTGGNYEQYF
TGCGCCAGCAGGTTCCAGACAGGGGGCAACTACGAGCAGTACTTC
>TRBV6-6|TRBJ2-3|TRBD2|.
CASCRTSGFTDTQYF
TGTGCCAGCTGCCGGACTAGCGGGTTCACAGATACGCAGTATTTT
>TRBV20-1|TRBJ2-1|.|.
CSAVRNNEQFF
TGCAGTGCTGTAAGGAACAATGAGCAGTTCTTC
>TRBV4-1|TRBJ1-5|.|many
CASSQDRGGHQPQHF
TGCGCCAGCAGCCAAGATCGGGGGGGCCATCAGCCCCAGCATTTT
>TRBV6-2/TRBV6-3|TRBJ2-3|.|.
CASRDSMTDTQYF
TGTGCCAGCAGGGACAGTATGACAGATACGCAGTATTTT
>TRBV7-6|TRBJ2-4|TRBD1|few
CASSLGQGQNIQYF
TGTGCCAGCAGCTTGGGACAGGGGCAAAACATTCAGTACTTC
>TRBV28|TRBJ2-7|.|few
CASSSSLQGYEQYF
TGTGCCAGCAGTTCCTCCTTACAGGGCTACGAGCAGTACTTC
>TRBV12-3/TRBV12-4|TRBJ1-2|.|many
CASSLAGLDYGYTF
TGTGCCAGCAGTTTAGCGGGCTTGGACTATGGCTACACCTTC
>TRBV4-3|TRBJ2-3|.|.
CASSQQIQGGTDTQYF
TGCGCCAGCAGCCAACAGATACAGGGAGGGACAGATACGCAGTATTTT
>TRBV28|TRBJ1-6|.|many
CASRGTPTFSPLHF
TGTGCCAGCAGAGGGACACCTACATTTTCACCCCTCCACTTT
>TRBV29-1|TRBJ2-7|.|many
CSGAGAHEQYF
TGCAGCGGGGCAGGGGCGCACGAGCAGTACTTC
>TRBV6-2/TRBV6-3|TRBJ2-7|.|many
CASRGRWVSYEQYF
TGTGCCAGCAGGGGACGTTGGGTATCCTACGAGCAGTACTTC
>TRBV2|TRBJ1-1|.|.
CASVADSEAFF
TGTGCCAGCGTAGCTGACTCTGAAGCTTTCTTT